This TCR beta chain came from a study of blood T cells in healthy people across ages. To note about this clonotype: Its specificity is unknown.

Alongside a J-beta primer mix, a sample-barcoded 5' primer served in a second PCR lasting about 7 to 12 cycles. Researchers report that each sample yielded at least 2.5 million CDR3-containing paired-end reads. TCRdb fed the 5' RACE reads into MiXCR, producing one record per CDR3 protein. The table records nearly 800,000 distinct CDR3 sequences, approximately 60% of them present only once. General study findings and limits: Without sorted subsets, naive and antigen-experienced compartments could not be conclusively compared.

The source material was blood. This receptor was identified in a middle-aged man in good health.

The CDR3, as DNA: TGTGCCAGCAGCCAAGTCGGCAGCAATACGCAGTATTTT. This translates into CASSQVGSNTQYF. The chain combines TRBV14 with TRBJ2-3; no clear D. Trimming stripped 1 base from V and 7 bases from J, with 9 bases between. Germline CDR1 reads SGHDN; CDR2 reads FVKESK. The CDR3 has 13 amino acids.